This T cell receptor (beta chain) was documented in a study of control samples from healthy donors and cancer patients. This CDR3 has 16 residues. The germline V and J ends were trimmed by 1 base and 0 bases, with 13 bases remaining between them. Germline CDR1 is GTSNPN and CDR2 is SVGIG (reference sequence). Measured with immunoSEQ multiplex PCR; TCRdb has only the in-frame clones, and not every one. The repertoire holds 150,000 to 180,000 clones, 90% to 95% seen once, with approximately 6.1% in the top ten. Sequenced sample: blood. This chain connects TRBV30 to TRBJ1-3, with D unresolved. The clonotype was recovered from a man aged 35-49 years in good health. CDR3 residues: CAWSGGERSSGNTIYF. The CDR3 DNA is TGTGCCTGGAGTGGAGGTGAGAGAAGCTCTGGAAACACCATATATTTT.